Listed below are T cell receptor beta chains from one sample, sequenced in a study of blood T cell repertoires in COVID-19. Assay: immunoSEQ multiplex PCR; the TCRdb copy retains only in-frame clones and omits some. The sample has some 130,000 clones, about 81% seen once; the top ten hold about 15%. The specimen was peripheral blood. All receptors come from a woman aged 80 or older with acute or convalescent COVID-19. The CDR3 runs from the conserved cysteine through the conserved F or W. The order of the fields is V gene, J gene, clone size, D gene, CDR3 length, CDR3 DNA, CDR3 protein. The D gene is left open where the match is weak. Some rows mark clone size as missing; the rest say once, few, many or name a class of expanded clone.

V gene: TRBV11-2
J gene: TRBJ1-1
clone size: NA
D gene: NA
CDR3 length: 12
CDR3 DNA: TGTGCCAGCAGCTTAGGATGGGGGAGGGCTTTCTTT
CDR3 protein: CASSLGWGRAFF

V gene: TRBV14
J gene: TRBJ1-5
clone size: NA
D gene: NA
CDR3 length: 16
CDR3 DNA: TGTGCCAGCAGCCAAGGGCAAGGGGGTAGCAATCAGCCCCAGCATTTT
CDR3 protein: CASSQGQGGSNQPQHF

V gene: TRBV19
J gene: TRBJ1-5
clone size: NA
D gene: NA
CDR3 length: 12
CDR3 DNA: TGTGCCAGTAGCTCCCCCCTTGAGACAAGGCATTTT
CDR3 protein: CASSSPLETRHF

V gene: TRBV18
J gene: TRBJ1-1
clone size: NA
D gene: NA
CDR3 length: 15
CDR3 DNA: TGTGCCAGCTGGGGGGGAGCTTCTTCGCGACCTGAAGCTTTCTTT
CDR3 protein: CASWGGASSRPEAFF

V gene: TRBV15
J gene: TRBJ1-2
clone size: NA
D gene: NA
CDR3 length: 15
CDR3 DNA: TGTGCCACCAGCAGAGATGGGCGCAGGACTTGGGGCTACACCTTC
CDR3 protein: CATSRDGRRTWGYTF

V gene: TRBV7-9
J gene: TRBJ2-3
clone size: NA
D gene: NA
CDR3 length: 14
CDR3 DNA: TGTGCCAGCAGCCCAAAGAGGCACACAGATACGCAGTATTTT
CDR3 protein: CASSPKRHTDTQYF

V gene: TRBV19
J gene: TRBJ1-1
clone size: NA
D gene: TRBD1
CDR3 length: 14
CDR3 DNA: TGTGCCAGTAGTAAAACCGGGACAGGGAGAGGGGCTTTCTTT
CDR3 protein: CASSKTGTGRGAFF

V gene: TRBV11-2
J gene: TRBJ2-1
clone size: NA
D gene: TRBD2
CDR3 length: 15
CDR3 DNA: TGTGCCAGCAGCTATGAGGCGGGAGGATACAATGAGCAGTTCTTC
CDR3 protein: CASSYEAGGYNEQFF

V gene: TRBV10-1
J gene: TRBJ1-2
clone size: NA
D gene: NA
CDR3 length: 13
CDR3 DNA: TGCGCCAGCAGTTCCAGCCGGGACTATGGCTACACCTTC
CDR3 protein: CASSSSRDYGYTF

V gene: TRBV7-2
J gene: TRBJ2-7
clone size: NA
D gene: NA
CDR3 length: 13
CDR3 DNA: TGTGCCAGCAGCTTGGACGAAGGGACTCGACAGTACTTC
CDR3 protein: CASSLDEGTRQYF

V gene: TRBV27
J gene: TRBJ1-5
clone size: NA
D gene: NA
CDR3 length: 13
CDR3 DNA: TGTGCCAGCAGTGGGCATAGCAATCAGCCCCAGCATTTT
CDR3 protein: CASSGHSNQPQHF

V gene: TRBV5-1
J gene: TRBJ2-2
clone size: NA
D gene: NA
CDR3 length: 17
CDR3 DNA: TGCGCCAGCAGCTTGGGTCGGGGAACGGCGAACACCGGGGAGCTGTTTTTT
CDR3 protein: CASSLGRGTANTGELFF

V gene: TRBV4-3
J gene: TRBJ1-2
clone size: NA
D gene: TRBD1
CDR3 length: 16
CDR3 DNA: TGCGCCAGCAGCCAAGATCCGGGACAGGCCCCGGGCGGCTACACCTTC
CDR3 protein: CASSQDPGQAPGGYTF

V gene: TRBV9
J gene: TRBJ1-2
clone size: NA
D gene: NA
CDR3 length: 14
CDR3 DNA: TGTGCCAGCAGCCGTCGGAGGGACAACTATGGCTACACCTTC
CDR3 protein: CASSRRRDNYGYTF

V gene: TRBV7-9
J gene: TRBJ1-3
clone size: once
D gene: NA
CDR3 length: 18
CDR3 DNA: TGTGCCACCAATTTTGGGGCGGGGGACCAATACTCTGGAAACACCATATATTTT
CDR3 protein: CATNFGAGDQYSGNTIYF

V gene: TRBV11-2
J gene: TRBJ2-5
clone size: NA
D gene: TRBD2
CDR3 length: 14
CDR3 DNA: TGTGCCAGCAGCTTTTCCGGGGGGGGAGAGACCCAGTACTTC
CDR3 protein: CASSFSGGGETQYF

V gene: TRBV4-3
J gene: TRBJ1-2
clone size: NA
D gene: TRBD1
CDR3 length: 15
CDR3 DNA: TGCGCCAGCAGCCAAGGAACACAGGGGTACTATGGCTACACCTTC
CDR3 protein: CASSQGTQGYYGYTF

V gene: TRBV19
J gene: TRBJ1-5
clone size: NA
D gene: NA
CDR3 length: 13
CDR3 DNA: TGTGCCAGTAGTATGGTCGGGTATCAGCCCCAGCATTTT
CDR3 protein: CASSMVGYQPQHF

V gene: TRBV7-9
J gene: TRBJ2-7
clone size: NA
D gene: TRBD2
CDR3 length: 16
CDR3 DNA: TGTGCCAGCAGCAACCCGGGACTAGCGGGAGCGAAGGAGCAGTACTTC
CDR3 protein: CASSNPGLAGAKEQYF

V gene: TRBV21-1
J gene: TRBJ2-3
clone size: NA
D gene: NA
CDR3 length: 14
CDR3 DNA: TGTGCCAGCAGCAAAGACGGGAGCACAGATACGCAGTATTTT
CDR3 protein: CASSKDGSTDTQYF

V gene: TRBV18
J gene: TRBJ2-1
clone size: NA
D gene: NA
CDR3 length: 12
CDR3 DNA: TGTGCCAGCTCACGGAACAGGGCTGAGCAGTTCTTC
CDR3 protein: CASSRNRAEQFF

V gene: TRBV2
J gene: TRBJ1-4
clone size: NA
D gene: TRBD1
CDR3 length: 13
CDR3 DNA: TGTGCCAGCAGTGGTGACAGGGGTGAAAAACTGTTTTTT
CDR3 protein: CASSGDRGEKLFF

V gene: TRBV5-1
J gene: TRBJ1-3
clone size: NA
D gene: NA
CDR3 length: 11
CDR3 DNA: TGCGCCAGCAGCTTCGGAGACACCATATATTTT
CDR3 protein: CASSFGDTIYF

V gene: TRBV12-3/TRBV12-4
J gene: TRBJ2-3
clone size: NA
D gene: NA
CDR3 length: 12
CDR3 DNA: TGTGCCAGCGGCCCGGGTTCAGATACGCAGTATTTT
CDR3 protein: CASGPGSDTQYF

V gene: TRBV30
J gene: TRBJ1-5
clone size: NA
D gene: NA
CDR3 length: 16
CDR3 DNA: TGTGCCTGGAGTGCCCTGACACCGAGATTGAATCAGCCCCAGCATTTT
CDR3 protein: CAWSALTPRLNQPQHF

V gene: TRBV9
J gene: TRBJ2-5
clone size: NA
D gene: TRBD2
CDR3 length: 16
CDR3 DNA: TGTGCCAGCAGCGTAGCTAGCGGGGGGAACCAAGAGACCCAGTACTTC
CDR3 protein: CASSVASGGNQETQYF

V gene: TRBV5-1
J gene: TRBJ2-3
clone size: NA
D gene: TRBD2
CDR3 length: 16
CDR3 DNA: TGCGCCAGCAGCCGAACCCCTAGCGGCCGCACAGATACGCAGTATTTT
CDR3 protein: CASSRTPSGRTDTQYF

V gene: TRBV2
J gene: TRBJ1-3
clone size: NA
D gene: NA
CDR3 length: 15
CDR3 DNA: TGTGCCAGCAGCCCCCGACAGGTTGCTGGAAACACCATATATTTT
CDR3 protein: CASSPRQVAGNTIYF

V gene: TRBV24-1
J gene: TRBJ2-2
clone size: NA
D gene: TRBD1
CDR3 length: 18
CDR3 DNA: TGTGCCACCAGTGATTCCCTCGGGACAGGGGAGAACACCGGGGAGCTGTTTTTT
CDR3 protein: CATSDSLGTGENTGELFF

V gene: TRBV2
J gene: TRBJ1-3
clone size: NA
D gene: TRBD1
CDR3 length: 15
CDR3 DNA: TGTGCCAGCAGTGAAGCAGGGGGCCGTGGAAACACCATATATTTT
CDR3 protein: CASSEAGGRGNTIYF

V gene: TRBV11-2
J gene: TRBJ2-2
clone size: few
D gene: TRBD2
CDR3 length: 16
CDR3 DNA: TGTGCCAGCAGCTTAGTCCTAGCGGGGAACACCGGGGAGCTGTTTTTT
CDR3 protein: CASSLVLAGNTGELFF

V gene: TRBV10-3
J gene: TRBJ2-1
clone size: NA
D gene: NA
CDR3 length: 14
CDR3 DNA: TGTGCCATCAGTCCGGGACAAGGTAGATCTGAGCAGTTCTTC
CDR3 protein: CAISPGQGRSEQFF

V gene: TRBV19
J gene: TRBJ1-1
clone size: many
D gene: NA
CDR3 length: 15
CDR3 DNA: TGTGCCAGTAGTAAAAGGAAGGGACCGGGGGCTGAAGCTTTCTTT
CDR3 protein: CASSKRKGPGAEAFF

V gene: TRBV27
J gene: TRBJ1-2
clone size: NA
D gene: TRBD1
CDR3 length: 15
CDR3 DNA: TGTGCCAGCCGACAAAGGCTACAGGGGGCGGGGGGCTACACCTTC
CDR3 protein: CASRQRLQGAGGYTF

V gene: TRBV4-1
J gene: TRBJ2-3
clone size: once
D gene: NA
CDR3 length: 13
CDR3 DNA: TGCGCCAGCGGACTAACCGGGGCAGATACGCAGTATTTT
CDR3 protein: CASGLTGADTQYF

V gene: TRBV15
J gene: TRBJ1-4
clone size: NA
D gene: NA
CDR3 length: 15
CDR3 DNA: TGTGCCACCAGCAAACAGGACGCAACTAATGAAAAACTGTTTTTT
CDR3 protein: CATSKQDATNEKLFF

V gene: TRBV19
J gene: TRBJ2-3
clone size: NA
D gene: TRBD2
CDR3 length: 15
CDR3 DNA: TGTGCCAGTAGTATAGGGGGACTAGCGATAGATACGCAGTATTTT
CDR3 protein: CASSIGGLAIDTQYF

V gene: TRBV5-4
J gene: TRBJ1-5
clone size: few
D gene: NA
CDR3 length: 14
CDR3 DNA: TGTGCCAGCAGCTTGGCAGGGTCCAATCAGCCCCAGCATTTT
CDR3 protein: CASSLAGSNQPQHF

V gene: TRBV27
J gene: TRBJ1-5
clone size: NA
D gene: NA
CDR3 length: 12
CDR3 DNA: TGTGCCACCGGGTATAGCAATCAGCCCCAGCATTTT
CDR3 protein: CATGYSNQPQHF

V gene: TRBV19
J gene: TRBJ2-2
clone size: NA
D gene: NA
CDR3 length: 16
CDR3 DNA: TGTGCCAGTAGTGCGGCTAGGGAGGTAAACACCGGGGAGCTGTTTTTT
CDR3 protein: CASSAAREVNTGELFF

V gene: TRBV15
J gene: TRBJ2-7
clone size: NA
D gene: TRBD1
CDR3 length: 12
CDR3 DNA: TGTGCCACCAGCAGGGACAGGGTCGTGCAGTACTTC
CDR3 protein: CATSRDRVVQYF